One and the same sample provided the 23 T cell receptor beta chains below, sequenced in a study of spatial heterogeneity in lung cancer. These TCRs' antigens remain unknown. MiXCR was run by TCRdb on the 5' RACE reads, yielding one entry per CDR3 protein. The sample carries fewer than 20,000 distinct CDR3 sequences, 6.8% recorded once. Time point denoted: sample taken at primary tumor resection. General study results and limits: One measure, the expanded intratumoral alpha and beta TCR count, tracked tumor mutation counts.

The sample here was lung tumor tissue, taken at surgery. The receptors were sampled from a female donor with early-stage non-small cell lung cancer.

By share, this clonotype ranks as medium-sized (0.01 to 0.1%). V and J are TRBV20-1 and TRBJ2-3, with TRBD2 matching 12 bases. Per germline, CDR1 DFQATT and CDR2 SNEGSKA (reference sequence). J gave up 1 base and V 4 bases, and 21 bases lay outside the gene matches. The CDR3 spans 21 residues. CDR3 in amino acids: CSATPPTSGGGVVRGTDTQYF. The CDR3 DNA follows: TGCAGTGCTACCCCTCCGACTAGCGGGGGTGGCGTGGTCCGAGGCACAGATACGCAGTATTTT.

This clonotype counts as medium-sized. This sequence joins TRBV4-2 and TRBJ1-3; no firm D call. This CDR3 is 15 amino acids long. Trimming stripped 2 bases from V and 0 bases from J, with 8 bases between. Germline-derived CDR1 and CDR2 are LGHNA and YNFKEQ. The CDR3 nucleotides read TGTGCCAGCAGCCAAACGGAGAGCTCTGGAAACACCATATATTTT. Amino acid sequence: CASSQTESSGNTIYF.

This clonotype appeared many times. The chain couples TRBV18 to TRBJ2-7; 11 nucleotides agree with TRBD1. Germline trimming cut 3 bases from V and 7 bases from J; bases unmatched to any gene: 11. The germline V gene encodes CDR1 KGHSH and CDR2 LQKENI. The CDR3 covers 16 residues. The DNA of the CDR3 is TGTGCCAGCTCACCTACTAGATTGGACAGGGGGCTAGAGCAGTACTTC. It translates to CASSPTRLDRGLEQYF.

This clonotype was counted only a few times. The chain combines TRBV5-1 with TRBJ2-2; the D gene could be TRBD1 or TRBD2 (5 bases each). This CDR3 is built from 15 residues. The V end was cut by 4 bases, the J end by 1 base, with 11 bases between. Germline CDR1 and CDR2: SGHRS and YFSETQ. The CDR3 DNA follows: TGCGCCAGCAGCCACGGGACGATGAACACCGGGGAGCTGTTTTTT. The encoded protein is CASSHGTMNTGELFF.

The chain joins TRBV7-7 to TRBJ2-5; tentatively, D is TRBD1 (6 bases). The CDR3 runs to 13 residues. The V end was cut by 5 bases, the J end by 3 bases, with 10 bases between. Germline V CDR1 and CDR2: SSHAT, FNYEAQ (reference sequence). The DNA for the CDR3 is TGTGCCAGCAGCCTAGGGACAAAAGAGACCCAGTACTTC. It translates to CASSLGTKETQYF.

This clonotype was picked up many times. The chain carries TRBV6-5 and TRBJ1-1; D perhaps matches TRBD1 (5 bases). V was clipped by 3 bases and J by 7 bases, with 27 bases between them. This CDR3 has 18 residues. Germline values: CDR1 MNHEY, CDR2 SVGAGI. The CDR3: CASSYTAWSTGGDREAFF. The CDR3 nucleotides are TGTGCCAGCAGTTATACGGCGTGGTCCACCGGGGGGGACCGTGAAGCTTTCTTT.

The chain joins TRBV6-1 to TRBJ1-1; possibly TRBD1 for D (5 bases). Between the trimmed V and J ends, which lost 6 bases and 1 base, there was a span of 12 bases. CDR3 length: 14 residues. Germline assignment: CDR1 MNHNS and CDR2 SASEGT. CDR3 residues: CASRVSGSNTEAFF. Here the CDR3 DNA reads TGTGCCAGCAGGGTTTCAGGGTCGAACACTGAAGCTTTCTTT.

This clonotype has ten or more counts. The J gene is TRBJ1-6, the V gene TRBV7-9; D possibly corresponds to TRBD1 (5 bases). Trimming pared 4 bases from V and 8 bases from J, leaving 18 bases between. The CDR3 spans 16 residues. In germline, CDR1 is SEHNR, CDR2 FQNEAQ (reference sequence). CDR3 in amino acids: CASSSAGESPYSPLHF. CDR3 DNA sequence: TGTGCCAGCAGCTCGGCGGGGGAAAGCCCGTATTCACCCCTCCACTTT.

This clonotype was counted many times. The genes are TRBV12-3 or TRBV12-4 and TRBJ1-5; tentatively, D is TRBD1 (5 bases). This CDR3 contains 18 residues. Trimming cost V 5 bases and J 0 bases, with 20 bases left between them. CDR3 sequence: CASSLSDWTLYSNQPQHF. Here the CDR3 DNA reads TGTGCCAGCAGTCTTTCCGATTGGACACTTTATAGCAATCAGCCCCAGCATTTT.

This clonotype occurred many times. The V gene is TRBV20-1, the J gene TRBJ1-2; D might be TRBD1 (5 bases). Germline V gives CDR1 DFQATT, CDR2 SNEGSKA (reference sequence). This CDR3 contains 12 residues. The ends were cut back, 3 bases at V and 8 bases at J, with 13 bases in the middle. The CDR3 here is CSASPGREGYTF. CDR3 DNA: TGCAGTGCTAGTCCGGGACGGGAGGGCTACACCTTC.

This clonotype was seen a few times. The rearrangement links TRBV20-1 to TRBJ1-6; no clear D gene. The V gene's germline CDR1 is DFQATT and CDR2 SNEGSKA (reference sequence). This CDR3 comprises 13 residues. The CDR3 region has the DNA TGCAGACCTAATTTGGGATATAATTCACCCCTCCACTTT. Protein: CRPNLGYNSPLHF.

This clonotype was found many times. The chain is built from TRBV6-6 and TRBJ2-3; D may be TRBD2 (6 bases). Per the germline V gene, CDR1 is MNHNY and CDR2 is SVGAGI (reference sequence). The V and J ends lost 5 bases and 4 bases respectively, with 10 bases between them. CDR3 length equals 13 residues. This CDR3 reads CASSNRGSDTQYF. The DNA of the CDR3 is TGTGCCAGCAGTAACCGGGGGTCAGATACGCAGTATTTT.

V and J are TRBV7-6 and TRBJ2-2; no reliable D call. V lost 4 bases, J lost 2 bases, and 11 bases lay in between. The CDR3 covers 15 residues. Per germline, CDR1 SGHVS and CDR2 FNYEAQ. The CDR3 here is CASSSPASNTGELFF. In DNA, the CDR3 is TGTGCCAGCAGCTCCCCGGCATCCAACACCGGGGAGCTGTTTTTT.

This rearrangement joins TRBV11-2 to TRBJ2-5; D is unclear. Trimming stripped 5 bases from V and 1 base from J, with 11 bases between. The CDR3 totals 14 residues. CDR1 is SGHAT and CDR2 is FQNNGV in the germline V gene. The DNA of the CDR3 is TGTGCCAGCAGCCCCGTGTTGGGCCAAGAGACCCAGTACTTC. This translates into CASSPVLGQETQYF.

This clonotype showed up many times. This rearrangement joins TRBV7-2 to TRBJ2-3; unclear D gene. Germline loops: CDR1 SGHTA, CDR2 FQGNSA. The CDR3 loop spans 13 amino acids. Trimming pared 5 bases from V and 1 base from J, leaving 7 bases between. Written as DNA, the CDR3 is TGTGCCAGCAGCGCCTCCGGCACAGATACGCAGTATTTT. This translates into CASSASGTDTQYF. The complete variable domain, with remaining parts taken from reference TRBV7-2 and TRBJ2-3, reads GAGVSQSPSNKVTEKGKDVELRCDPISGHTALYWYRQSLGQGLEFLIYFQGNSAPDKSGLPSDRFSAERTGGSVSTLTIQRTQQEDSAVYLCASSASGTDTQYFGPGTRLTVL.

The table lists this clonotype with many counts. The chain employs TRBV2 and TRBJ2-1; the match to TRBD2 covers 14 bases. The CDR3 consists of 14 residues. V gave up 6 bases and J gave up 7 bases; unmatched junction bases: 2. CDR1 is SNHLY, CDR2 FYNNEI, per germline. The CDR3 region has the DNA TGTGCCAGCAGAAGGACTAGCGGGGGGAATGAGCAGTTCTTC. Translated, it gives CASRRTSGGNEQFF. The variable domain in full, with the rest retrieved from reference TRBV2 and TRBJ2-1, is EPEVTQTPSHQVTQMGQEVILRCVPISNHLYFYWYRQILGQKVEFLVSFYNNEISEKSEIFDDQFSVERPDGSNFTLKIRSTKLEDSAMYFCASRRTSGGNEQFFGPGTRLTVL.

The DNA of the CDR3 is TGTGCCAGTTCCAAAGCGGGGGCTCTCTCCTACGAGCAGTACTTC. Protein product: CASSKAGALSYEQYF. This chain links TRBV19 with TRBJ2-7; 8 bases match TRBD2. V lost 8 bases, J lost 0 bases, and 9 bases stayed unmatched. Germline CDR1 is LNHDA and CDR2 is SQIVND (reference sequence). This CDR3 region has 15 residues. The variable domain in full, completed from reference TRBV19 and TRBJ2-7, reads DGGITQSPKYLFRKEGQNVTLSCEQNLNHDAMYWYRQDPGQGLRLIYYSQIVNDFQKGDIAEGYSVSREKKESFPLTVTSAQKNPTAFYLCASSKAGALSYEQYFGPGTRLTVT.

This clonotype was seen repeatedly, ten times or more. V gene TRBV10-2 combines with J gene TRBJ2-5, with D hard to call. Trimming pared 4 bases from V and 5 bases from J, leaving 5 bases between. Germline CDR1 is WSHSY and CDR2 is SAAADI. The CDR3 consists of 11 residues. This chain's CDR3 is CASSGSETQYF. The CDR3 region has the DNA TGCGCCAGCAGTGGATCGGAGACCCAGTACTTC.

This clonotype has ten or more counts. This sequence joins TRBV20-1 and TRBJ1-1; D is perhaps TRBD1 (5 bases). V was clipped by 0 bases and J by 2 bases, with 10 bases between them. The CDR3 contains 14 residues. CDR1 is DFQATT and CDR2 is SNEGSKA in the germline V gene (reference sequence). CDR3 DNA sequence: TGCAGTGCTAGAGATGGCAGGGCAAACACTGAAGCTTTCTTT. This translates into CSARDGRANTEAFF.

This clonotype has just one count. The gene calls are TRBV7-9 and TRBJ1-1; D is possibly TRBD1 (6 bases). Germline CDR1 SEHNR, CDR2 FQNEAQ (reference sequence). V was cut by 10 bases and J by 1 base, with 13 bases left in between. The CDR3 consists of 13 residues. The CDR3 nucleotides read TGTGCCACCGGGGGCGCCGCGAACACTGAAGCTTTCTTT. Encoded protein: CATGGAANTEAFF.

The chain employs TRBV3-1 and TRBJ2-7; 10 bases line up with TRBD2. Germline V lookup: CDR1 LGHDT, CDR2 YNNKEL (reference sequence). This CDR3 comprises 19 residues. The V gene end was trimmed by 1 base and the J gene end by 2 bases; junction bases not matched to a gene: 14. CDR3 sequence reads: CASSQVASGGLGRTYEQYF. The CDR3 DNA reads as TGTGCCAGCAGCCAAGTCGCTAGCGGGGGCCTCGGACGTACCTACGAGCAGTACTTC.

This clonotype was picked up many times. The chain is built from TRBV30 and TRBJ1-2, with TRBD1 matching over 8 bases. This CDR3 contains 14 residues. Trimming removed 0 bases from V and 4 bases from J; junction bases left unmatched: 4. The germline V gene has CDR1 GTSNPN and CDR2 SVGIG (reference sequence). As DNA, the CDR3 is TGTGCCTGGAGTGTAGTCGGACAGGGCTATGGCTACACCTTC. This sequence encodes CAWSVVGQGYGYTF.

This clonotype was seen at least ten times. The V and J genes are TRBV20-1 and TRBJ1-2; D not certain. The V and J ends lost 3 bases and 4 bases respectively, with 9 bases between them. Germline lookup yields CDR1 DFQATT and CDR2 SNEGSKA (reference sequence). This CDR3 spans 12 amino acids. The CDR3 DNA sequence: TGCAGTGCTAGCCGGGCGGGCTATGGCTACACCTTC. Its protein is CSASRAGYGYTF.